A selection of T cell receptor beta chains follows, all from one sample in a study of blood T cells in healthy people across ages. TCRdb reanalysed the 5' RACE reads using MiXCR and keeps one entry per CDR3 protein. In the table there are about 1.5 million distinct CDR3 sequences, 35% to 45% of which are singletons. Specimen: blood. The receptors stem from a woman aged 18-29 years in good health. The CDR3 runs from the conserved cysteine through the conserved F or W. The order of the fields is J gene, V gene, D gene, clone size, CDR3 protein, CDR3 DNA. A D gene is named only where the DNA matches it firmly. The listing skips clone size in some rows; elsewhere it reads once, few, many or a size class.

j_call: TRBJ2-7
v_call: TRBV11-2
d_call: .
clone_size: .
cdr3_aa: CASSTRTNNEQYF
cdr3_nt: TGTGCCAGCAGCACCCGGACAAACAATGAGCAGTACTTC

j_call: TRBJ2-1
v_call: TRBV11-2
d_call: .
clone_size: .
cdr3_aa: CASSLDFLVAPKGYNEQFF
cdr3_nt: TGTGCCAGCAGCTTAGATTTTCTGGTAGCCCCTAAAGGGTACAATGAGCAGTTCTTC

j_call: TRBJ1-2
v_call: TRBV11-2
d_call: TRBD1
clone_size: .
cdr3_aa: CASSAWTGSGYGYTF
cdr3_nt: TGTGCCAGCAGCGCATGGACAGGCTCCGGCTATGGCTACACCTTC

j_call: TRBJ2-7
v_call: TRBV7-2
d_call: TRBD2
clone_size: .
cdr3_aa: CASSLWVLAGDYTYEQYF
cdr3_nt: TGTGCCAGCAGCTTATGGGTACTAGCGGGGGACTATACCTACGAGCAGTACTTC

j_call: TRBJ1-1
v_call: TRBV18
d_call: .
clone_size: few
cdr3_aa: CASSPPADTEAFF
cdr3_nt: TGTGCCAGCTCACCTCCGGCGGACACTGAAGCTTTCTTT

j_call: TRBJ2-7
v_call: TRBV27
d_call: TRBD2
clone_size: few
cdr3_aa: CASSLWSSGSTEQYF
cdr3_nt: TGTGCCAGCAGTTTATGGTCCAGCGGGAGTACCGAGCAGTACTTC

j_call: TRBJ2-3
v_call: TRBV12-5
d_call: .
clone_size: few
cdr3_aa: CASGREDTQYF
cdr3_nt: TGTGCTAGTGGTAGGGAAGATACGCAGTATTTT

j_call: TRBJ2-1
v_call: TRBV12-3/TRBV12-4
d_call: .
clone_size: many
cdr3_aa: CASSPLNEQFF
cdr3_nt: TGTGCCAGCTCTCCCTTGAATGAGCAGTTCTTC

j_call: TRBJ1-5
v_call: TRBV10-3
d_call: TRBD1
clone_size: .
cdr3_aa: CAIRGTGSQPQHF
cdr3_nt: TGTGCCATCAGGGGGACAGGGAGTCAGCCCCAGCATTTT

j_call: TRBJ1-6
v_call: TRBV4-3
d_call: TRBD1
clone_size: few
cdr3_aa: CASSQEGTGNSPLHF
cdr3_nt: TGCGCCAGCAGCCAAGAAGGGACAGGAAATTCACCCCTCCACTTT

j_call: TRBJ2-7
v_call: TRBV6-4
d_call: .
clone_size: .
cdr3_aa: CASSRFAGPNEQYF
cdr3_nt: TGTGCCAGCAGTCGCTTTGCGGGCCCCAATGAGCAGTACTTC

j_call: TRBJ2-1
v_call: TRBV6-6
d_call: TRBD2
clone_size: .
cdr3_aa: CASSPGTSGGWEQFF
cdr3_nt: TGTGCCAGCAGCCCCGGGACTAGCGGGGGTTGGGAGCAGTTCTTC

j_call: TRBJ2-7
v_call: TRBV7-9
d_call: TRBD1
clone_size: .
cdr3_aa: CASSLIPGQGFYEQYF
cdr3_nt: TGTGCCAGCAGCTTAATCCCAGGACAGGGCTTCTACGAGCAGTACTTC

j_call: TRBJ2-1
v_call: TRBV5-1
d_call: .
clone_size: .
cdr3_aa: CASSLWGMDEQFF
cdr3_nt: TGCGCCAGCAGCCTCTGGGGAATGGATGAGCAGTTCTTC

j_call: TRBJ2-1
v_call: TRBV7-6
d_call: .
clone_size: few
cdr3_aa: CASSSGTTYNEQFF
cdr3_nt: TGTGCCAGCAGCTCCGGGACAACGTACAATGAGCAGTTCTTC

j_call: TRBJ2-7
v_call: TRBV4-3
d_call: .
clone_size: few
cdr3_aa: CASSQDTGLRATYEQYF
cdr3_nt: TGCGCCAGCAGCCAAGATACCGGACTAAGGGCAACCTACGAGCAGTACTTC

j_call: TRBJ2-3
v_call: TRBV28
d_call: .
clone_size: .
cdr3_aa: CASSSTTPPADTQYF
cdr3_nt: TGTGCCAGCAGTTCGACTACCCCCCCAGCAGATACGCAGTATTTT

j_call: TRBJ2-3
v_call: TRBV12-3/TRBV12-4
d_call: .
clone_size: few
cdr3_aa: CASSRLVSRTDTQYF
cdr3_nt: TGTGCCAGCAGCCGACTAGTGTCTCGCACAGATACGCAGTATTTT

j_call: TRBJ1-1
v_call: TRBV29-1
d_call: .
clone_size: .
cdr3_aa: CSVMIQGRGTEAFF
cdr3_nt: TGCAGCGTGATGATACAGGGACGCGGCACTGAAGCTTTCTTT

j_call: TRBJ2-5
v_call: TRBV12-3/TRBV12-4
d_call: .
clone_size: .
cdr3_aa: CASSLAPAAYQETQYF
cdr3_nt: TGTGCCAGCAGTTTAGCCCCAGCGGCGTACCAAGAGACCCAGTACTTC

j_call: TRBJ1-5
v_call: TRBV12-3/TRBV12-4
d_call: .
clone_size: .
cdr3_aa: CASRAGGRQPQHF
cdr3_nt: TGTGCCAGCAGGGCGGGGGGCAGGCAGCCCCAGCATTTT

j_call: TRBJ2-6
v_call: TRBV7-8
d_call: TRBD1
clone_size: .
cdr3_aa: CASPNEGQVTF
cdr3_nt: TGTGCCAGCCCAAACGAGGGACAGGTGACTTTC

j_call: TRBJ1-2
v_call: TRBV20-1
d_call: TRBD1
clone_size: .
cdr3_aa: CSAPDRGSYGYTF
cdr3_nt: TGCAGTGCTCCGGACAGGGGTTCCTATGGCTACACCTTC

j_call: TRBJ1-1
v_call: TRBV7-9
d_call: .
clone_size: .
cdr3_aa: CASSSPLGLETEAFF
cdr3_nt: TGTGCCAGCAGCTCCCCCCTAGGGTTGGAAACTGAAGCTTTCTTT

j_call: TRBJ1-2
v_call: TRBV27
d_call: .
clone_size: .
cdr3_aa: CASSSTLEGYGYTF
cdr3_nt: TGTGCCAGCAGTTCTACTCTCGAGGGCTATGGCTACACCTTC

j_call: TRBJ2-2
v_call: TRBV20-1
d_call: TRBD2
clone_size: .
cdr3_aa: CSARVRGTNTGELFF
cdr3_nt: TGCAGTGCTAGAGTGCGGGGGACGAACACCGGGGAGCTGTTTTTT

j_call: TRBJ2-1
v_call: TRBV5-1
d_call: TRBD2
clone_size: .
cdr3_aa: CASSFGEGFTYNEQFF
cdr3_nt: TGCGCCAGCAGCTTTGGGGAGGGGTTCACCTACAATGAGCAGTTCTTC

j_call: TRBJ2-3
v_call: TRBV20-1
d_call: TRBD2
clone_size: .
cdr3_aa: CSARAGVLTDTQYF
cdr3_nt: TGCAGTGCAAGAGCGGGGGTTCTCACAGATACGCAGTATTTT

j_call: TRBJ2-7
v_call: TRBV4-3
d_call: .
clone_size: few
cdr3_aa: CASSQGRHTAYEQYF
cdr3_nt: TGCGCCAGCAGCCAAGGTCGACACACCGCCTACGAGCAGTACTTC